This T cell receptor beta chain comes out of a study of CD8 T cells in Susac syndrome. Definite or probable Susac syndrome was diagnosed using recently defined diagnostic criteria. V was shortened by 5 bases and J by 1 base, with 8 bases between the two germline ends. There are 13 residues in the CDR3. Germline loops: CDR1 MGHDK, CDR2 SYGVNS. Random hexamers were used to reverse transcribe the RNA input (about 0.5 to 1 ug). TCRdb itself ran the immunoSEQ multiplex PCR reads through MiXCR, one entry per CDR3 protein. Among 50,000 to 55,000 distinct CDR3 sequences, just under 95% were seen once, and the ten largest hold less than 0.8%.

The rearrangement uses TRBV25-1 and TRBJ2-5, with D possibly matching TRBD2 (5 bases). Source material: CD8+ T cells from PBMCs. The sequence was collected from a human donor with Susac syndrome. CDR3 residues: CASSLLVQETQYF. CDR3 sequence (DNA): TGTGCCAGCAGTTTACTAGTCCAAGAGACCCAGTACTTC. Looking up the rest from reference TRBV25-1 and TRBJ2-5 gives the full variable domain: EADIYQTPRYLVIGTGKKITLECSQTMGHDKMYWYQQDPGMELHLIHYSYGVNSTEKGDLSSESTVSRIRTEHFPLTLESARPSHTSQYLCASSLLVQETQYFGPGTRLLVL.